Listed below are T cell receptor beta chains from one sample, sequenced in a study of T-cell memory formation after mild COVID-19. TCRdb passed the 5' RACE reads through MiXCR, listing each CDR3 protein once. The sample has around 300,000 distinct CDR3 sequences, 10% to 15% seen once; the top ten hold about 22%. The sequencing sample was made of PBMCs or a T cell subset sorted from them (not recorded which). All receptors come from a man younger than 35 who had mild COVID-19 (a few samples of this study predate the infection). Cell type and time point are not known. The CDR3 runs from the conserved cysteine through the conserved F or W. The D gene is left open where the match is weak. Size is omitted from some rows. Given values are once, few, many or a class for expanded clones.

size,D,V,J,CDR3,DNA
-,-,TRBV7-9,TRBJ1-3,CASSLRPGVNGNTIYF,TGTGCCAGCAGCTTAAGGCCAGGGGTTAATGGAAACACCATATATTTT
many,TRBD2,TRBV4-2,TRBJ2-1,CASSQDGTSGYNEQFF,TGTGCCAGCAGCCAAGATGGGACTAGCGGCTACAATGAGCAGTTCTTC
-,-,TRBV5-1,TRBJ2-7,CASSYRGRLDEQYF,TGCGCCAGCAGTTACCGGGGCAGGTTGGACGAGCAGTACTTC
few,-,TRBV24-1,TRBJ2-3,CATSTGGGKDTQYF,TGTGCCACCAGTACCGGAGGAGGAAAAGATACGCAGTATTTT
many,-,TRBV12-3/TRBV12-4,TRBJ2-7,CASGDLYEQYF,TGTGCCAGCGGCGACTTGTACGAGCAGTACTTC
-,-,TRBV19,TRBJ2-5,CASSIPGILETQYF,TGTGCCAGTAGTATCCCAGGAATTTTAGAGACCCAGTACTTC
-,TRBD2,TRBV7-2,TRBJ2-7,CASSPQRGAAEQYF,TGTGCCAGCAGTCCTCAGCGGGGGGCTGCCGAGCAGTACTTC
few,-,TRBV6-5,TRBJ1-1,CASSRSGDTEAFF,TGTGCCAGCAGCCGCTCAGGGGACACTGAAGCTTTCTTT
-,TRBD2,TRBV20-1,TRBJ2-3,CSAPLAGGSRDTQYF,TGCAGTGCTCCACTAGCGGGGGGCAGCAGAGATACGCAGTATTTT
many,-,TRBV12-3/TRBV12-4,TRBJ2-7,CASSRMTGSYEQYF,TGTGCCAGCAGTCGGATGACAGGCTCCTACGAGCAGTACTTC
many,TRBD1,TRBV11-2,TRBJ2-5,CASSWHEDRGSETQYF,TGTGCCAGCAGCTGGCACGAGGACAGGGGGTCGGAGACCCAGTACTTC
few,TRBD2,TRBV20-1,TRBJ2-3,CSASLAGEIDTQYF,TGCAGTGCTTCACTAGCGGGGGAAATAGATACGCAGTATTTT
few,TRBD1,TRBV7-2,TRBJ2-5,CASSLVSGGQGEETQYF,TGTGCCAGCAGCTTAGTAAGTGGAGGACAGGGTGAAGAGACCCAGTACTTC
-,-,TRBV12-3/TRBV12-4,TRBJ1-1,CASSFRGGPEAFF,TGTGCCAGCAGTTTTAGGGGGGGTCCTGAAGCTTTCTTT
-,-,TRBV5-1,TRBJ2-4,CASSSLTGAAGIQYF,TGCGCCAGCAGCTCCCTTACGGGCGCCGCCGGCATTCAGTACTTC
many,-,TRBV7-2,TRBJ2-1,CASSLGGGLRSYNEQFF,TGTGCCAGCAGCTTAGGAGGTGGACTCCGCTCCTACAATGAGCAGTTCTTC
few,-,TRBV4-3,TRBJ1-1,CASTARWSTENTEAFF,TGCGCCAGCACCGCCCGGTGGTCTACGGAGAACACTGAAGCTTTCTTT
few,TRBD2,TRBV6-5,TRBJ2-1,CASSYGASGNEQFF,TGTGCCAGCAGTTACGGGGCTAGCGGCAATGAGCAGTTCTTC
-,-,TRBV11-2,TRBJ2-3,CASSLFSDAPKAADTQYF,TGTGCCAGCAGCTTATTCTCTGATGCTCCTAAGGCGGCAGATACGCAGTATTTT
-,-,TRBV2,TRBJ1-1,CASTSDLNTEAFF,TGTGCCAGCACCTCGGACCTGAACACTGAAGCTTTCTTT
-,-,TRBV5-1,TRBJ2-3,CASKTLPTSQGDTQYF,TGCGCCAGCAAAACCCTCCCGACTAGCCAGGGGGATACGCAGTATTTT
few,-,TRBV2,TRBJ2-1,CATASAPYNEQFF,TGTGCCACAGCTAGCGCCCCATACAATGAGCAGTTCTTC
once,-,TRBV29-1,TRBJ1-2,CSADAGIHYGYTF,TGCAGCGCCGATGCGGGGATCCACTATGGCTACACCTTC
-,-,TRBV7-2,TRBJ1-1,CASSLLSHSNTEAFF,TGTGCCAGCAGCTTACTCTCGCATTCGAACACTGAAGCTTTCTTT
few,TRBD2,TRBV5-1,TRBJ2-1,CASSWGLAGPDYNEQFF,TGCGCCAGCAGCTGGGGACTAGCGGGGCCCGACTACAATGAGCAGTTCTTC
many,-,TRBV5-1,TRBJ2-5,CASSQVGSLGKRETQYF,TGCGCCAGCAGCCAGGTGGGGTCCCTAGGGAAACGTGAGACCCAGTACTTC
few,-,TRBV5-1,TRBJ1-2,CASSPGTISNYGYTF,TGCGCCAGCAGCCCGGGGACAATTTCTAACTATGGCTACACCTTC
many,-,TRBV5-1,TRBJ2-1,CASSWDTSYNEQFF,TGCGCCAGCAGCTGGGATACGTCCTACAATGAGCAGTTCTTC
-,-,TRBV4-3,TRBJ2-1,CASSWSLVTGAGEQFF,TGCGCCAGCAGCTGGAGCCTAGTGACGGGGGCTGGTGAGCAGTTCTTC
-,-,TRBV4-1,TRBJ2-7,CASSQESYGEQYF,TGCGCCAGCAGCCAAGAGAGTTATGGCGAGCAGTACTTC
-,-,TRBV27,TRBJ1-6,CASSPRTVSPLHF,TGTGCCAGCAGTCCCCGGACAGTCTCACCCCTCCACTTT
many,-,TRBV4-3,TRBJ2-3,CASTLAAQYF,TGCGCCAGCACACTGGCGGCGCAGTATTTT
-,-,TRBV12-3/TRBV12-4,TRBJ1-1,CASSLEFPPGAFF,TGTGCCAGCAGTTTAGAGTTCCCTCCCGGAGCTTTCTTT
few,TRBD2,TRBV7-2,TRBJ2-5,CASSYRRLAGEETQYF,TGTGCCAGCAGCTACCGCCGACTAGCGGGGGAAGAGACCCAGTACTTC
few,-,TRBV3-1,TRBJ1-1,CASVGGSEAFF,TGTGCCAGCGTTGGGGGCTCTGAAGCTTTCTTT
few,TRBD1,TRBV12-3/TRBV12-4,TRBJ1-5,CASSRQGLAGNQPQHF,TGTGCCAGCAGTCGACAGGGCCTTGCGGGCAATCAGCCCCAGCATTTT
many,TRBD1,TRBV7-2,TRBJ1-3,CASSRSPGTAGNTIYF,TGTGCCAGCAGCCGATCGCCCGGGACAGCTGGAAACACCATATATTTT
-,TRBD2,TRBV12-3/TRBV12-4,TRBJ2-3,CASSFPAGVTDTQYF,TGTGCCAGCAGTTTTCCAGCGGGGGTCACAGATACGCAGTATTTT
few,-,TRBV9,TRBJ2-3,CASSVGGSKDTQYF,TGTGCCAGCAGCGTAGGAGGTAGTAAAGATACGCAGTATTTT
-,-,TRBV9,TRBJ1-2,CASSGRVNYGYTF,TGTGCCAGCAGCGGGAGAGTAAACTATGGCTACACCTTC
-,-,TRBV20-1,TRBJ1-5,CSAPRRVGGGQPQHF,TGCAGTGCCCCTCGCCGTGTGGGGGGCGGTCAGCCCCAGCATTTT
-,-,TRBV7-9,TRBJ1-2,CASSLAVGKFYGYTF,TGTGCCAGCAGCTTAGCCGTCGGAAAGTTCTATGGCTACACCTTC
-,-,TRBV12-3/TRBV12-4,TRBJ1-1,CASSSRDSPPVSEAFF,TGTGCCAGCAGTTCCCGGGACTCCCCGCCCGTGTCTGAAGCTTTCTTT
few,-,TRBV7-2,TRBJ1-5,CASSLINNPEPQHF,TGTGCCAGCAGCTTAATTAACAATCCGGAGCCCCAGCATTTT
few,-,TRBV4-3,TRBJ2-3,CASSQRVGDTQYF,TGCGCCAGCAGCCAAAGGGTCGGAGATACGCAGTATTTT
many,TRBD2,TRBV29-1,TRBJ2-1,CSVFRTSGGSHNEQFF,TGCAGCGTTTTTCGGACTAGCGGGGGGTCCCACAATGAGCAGTTCTTC
-,TRBD2,TRBV11-2,TRBJ2-7,CASSPPGGLSYEQYF,TGTGCCAGCAGCCCACCGGGGGGGCTCTCCTACGAGCAGTACTTC
-,TRBD2,TRBV6-5,TRBJ2-1,CASRILAGGFSYNEQFF,TGTGCCAGCAGGATCCTAGCGGGGGGCTTCTCCTACAATGAGCAGTTCTTC